The 27 T cell receptor beta chains given below trace back to one sample, sequenced in a study of T cells in Graves' hyperthyroidism and ophthalmopathy. Amplified TCR beta CDR3 regions came from RNA transcripts. With the HTBI primer set, the TCR CDR3 went through a first round of RT-PCR. TCRdb used MiXCR to reprocess the multiplex PCR reads, holding one entry per CDR3 protein. The sample includes hundreds of thousands of distinct CDR3 sequences, about 14% seen only once; the top ten take approximately 12%. The sequenced sample was blood. All receptors come from a woman between 45 and 65 years old with Graves' ophthalmopathy.

This clonotype was counted at least ten times. The V and J genes are TRBV30 and TRBJ2-7; D gene unclear. Germline assignment: CDR1 GTSNPN and CDR2 SVGIG (reference sequence). Trimming left V 3 bases short and J 4 bases short, with 7 bases between. The CDR3 contains 11 residues. The CDR3 region is CAWSLVYEQYF. The CDR3 DNA reads as TGTGCCTGGAGCCTAGTGTACGAGCAGTACTTC.

As to this clonotype: This sequence may be a read error, since a much larger clone differs from it by one base. The chain combines TRBV12-3 or TRBV12-4 with TRBJ2-1; 7 bases match TRBD2. The length of the CDR3 is 15 residues. J gave up 4 bases and V 3 bases, and 6 bases lay outside the gene matches. The CDR3 DNA follows: TGTGCCAGCAGTTTTGAGGCTAGCGGATACAATGAGCAGTTCTTC. It is translated as CASSFEASGYNEQFF.

This clonotype showed up many times. V is TRBV20-1 and J is TRBJ2-7; 10 positions match TRBD2. With V trimmed by 4 bases and J by 2 bases, 11 bases remained unmatched. Germline V CDR1 and CDR2: DFQATT, SNEGSKA (reference sequence). This CDR3 spans 16 amino acids. CDR3 nucleotide sequence: TGCAGTGCTATCCCCTTGGCTAGCGGGAGCGCCTACGAGCAGTACTTC. This translates into CSAIPLASGSAYEQYF.

This rearrangement joins TRBV28 to TRBJ2-2; D is perhaps TRBD1 (5 bases). V was cut by 6 bases and J by 6 bases, with 14 bases left in between. The CDR3 has 14 amino acids. CDR1 and CDR2 from the germline V gene are MDHEN and SYDVKM. The CDR3 nucleotides read TGTGCCAGCAGCCCCTTCAGGGCCGCCGGGGAGCTGTTTTTT. It is translated as CASSPFRAAGELFF.

This clonotype was seen a few times. The chain joins TRBV19 to TRBJ2-7; the D is unclear. The V gene lost 5 bases and the J gene lost 0 bases, with 11 bases spanning the gap. This CDR3 has 14 residues. Germline V gene sequence: CDR1 LNHDA, CDR2 SQIVND (reference sequence). DNA for the CDR3: TGTGCCAGTAGTGGTTATATCGACTCCTACGAGCAGTACTTC. Amino acid sequence: CASSGYIDSYEQYF.

The chain couples TRBV20-1 to TRBJ2-7, with 11 bases identical to TRBD2. Germline V gene lookup returns CDR1 DFQATT and CDR2 SNEGSKA (reference sequence). The CDR3 is 15 amino acids. Trimming at V came to 0 bases and at J to 3 bases, leaving 4 bases not matched to a gene. The chain's CDR3 is CSARDGTSGGYEQYF. CDR3 in DNA: TGCAGTGCTAGAGATGGAACTAGCGGGGGCTACGAGCAGTACTTC.

This CDR3 reads CASEWTSGRPQFF. CDR3 DNA sequence: TGTGCCAGCGAGTGGACTAGCGGGAGGCCCCAGTTCTTC. The chain recombines TRBV6-2 or TRBV6-3 with TRBJ2-1; the match to TRBD2 covers 14 bases. V shed 8 bases and J 13 bases; nucleotides not matched to a gene: 7. The CDR3 contains 13 residues. From germline, CDR1 is MNHEY and CDR2 SVGEGT.

In this sample, this clonotype turned up many times. The J gene is TRBJ1-1, the V gene TRBV12-3 or TRBV12-4; D is unresolved. Between the trimmed V and J ends, which lost 4 bases and 0 bases, there was a span of 9 bases. The CDR3 runs 14 residues. The CDR3 reads CASSSRDVNTEAFF. In DNA form, the CDR3 reads TGTGCCAGCAGTTCCAGAGATGTGAACACTGAAGCTTTCTTT.

The chain uses TRBV2 and TRBJ1-5; no firm D call. The CDR3 length is 14 residues. Trimming pared 0 bases from V and 8 bases from J, leaving 11 bases between. Germline CDR1 is SNHLY and CDR2 is FYNNEI. The DNA for the CDR3 is TGTGCCAGCAGTGAAGCACGATTCTTAGAGCCCCAGCATTTT. Residues: CASSEARFLEPQHF.

The chain carries TRBV10-3 and TRBJ1-1, with 10 bases identical to TRBD1. Germline V gives CDR1 ENHRY, CDR2 SYGVKD. V lost 4 bases, J lost 7 bases, and 9 bases stayed unmatched. There are 15 residues in the CDR3. CDR3 in amino acids: CAISAGTGEDGEAFF. In nucleotides, the CDR3 is TGTGCCATCAGTGCCGGGACAGGGGAAGATGGTGAAGCTTTCTTT.

The DNA of the CDR3 is TGTGCCAGCAGTTACAGGCGGCCTTACGAGCAGTACTTC. Protein product: CASSYRRPYEQYF. V usage is TRBV6-2 or TRBV6-3 and J usage is TRBJ2-7, with D hard to call. CDR1 and CDR2 from the germline V gene are MNHEY and SVGEGT. The V end lost 2 bases, the J end lost 4 bases, and 9 bases lay between the germline ends. CDR3 length: 13 residues.

A few counts support this clonotype. V usage is TRBV12-3 or TRBV12-4 and J usage is TRBJ1-4; a weak D match, TRBD1 (5 bases). The CDR3 consists of 14 residues. The germline V and J ends were trimmed by 3 bases and 4 bases, with 9 bases remaining between them. In DNA, the CDR3 is TGTGCCAGCAGTTTGTGGGGGATTAATGAAAAACTGTTTTTT. This translates into CASSLWGINEKLFF.

This clonotype was seen many times. V is TRBV5-1 and J is TRBJ2-1, with D unresolved. The CDR3 length is 14 residues. The V gene lost 1 base and the J gene lost 0 bases, with 5 bases spanning the gap. Germline CDR1 is SGHRS and CDR2 is YFSETQ. The CDR3 loop is CASSLTDSYNEQFF. As DNA, the CDR3 is TGCGCCAGCAGCTTGACGGACTCCTACAATGAGCAGTTCTTC.

This clonotype was seen repeatedly, ten times or more. This chain connects TRBV18 to TRBJ2-2; the match to TRBD1 covers 7 bases. Germline V gene lookup returns CDR1 KGHSH and CDR2 LQKENI. The V segment lost 4 bases and the J segment 0 bases; nucleotides outside the gene matches: 5. The CDR3 has 16 amino acids. This chain's CDR3 is CASSRAGTANTGELFF. DNA of the CDR3: TGTGCCAGCTCACGGGCCGGGACAGCGAACACCGGGGAGCTGTTTTTT. The full variable domain, in which reference TRBV18 and TRBJ2-2 provide the parts outside the CDR3, is NAGVMQNPRHLVRRRGQEARLRCSPMKGHSHVYWYRQLPEEGLKFMVYLQKENIIDESGMPKERFSAEFPKEGPSILRIQQVVRGDSAAYFCASSRAGTANTGELFFGEGSRLTVL.

Regarding this clonotype: This may stem from a read error, because a much larger clone lies one nucleotide away. The CDR3, as DNA: TGTGCCAGCAGTTTTAGTGGGGATGGGCAGTTCTTC. This sequence encodes CASSFSGDGQFF. This sequence joins TRBV5-6 and TRBJ2-1; D unclear. V shed 5 bases and J shed 12 bases, with 15 bases lying between them. This CDR3 spans 12 amino acids. Germline V gives CDR1 SGHDT, CDR2 YYEEEE.

The chain combines TRBV2 with TRBJ1-6; unclear D gene. The length of the CDR3 is 14 residues. Germline V lookup: CDR1 SNHLY, CDR2 FYNNEI. V lost 5 bases and J 5 bases, leaving 10 bases between the germline ends. CDR3 in DNA: TGTGCCAGCAGTCGGACGGGGAATAATTCACCCCTCCACTTT. This codes for CASSRTGNNSPLHF.

This rearrangement joins TRBV19 to TRBJ2-1, with 13 bases that match TRBD2. The V gene end was trimmed by 6 bases and the J gene end by 8 bases; junction bases not matched to a gene: 4. The CDR3 has 14 amino acids. CDR1 is LNHDA and CDR2 is SQIVND in the germline V gene (reference sequence). CDR3 nucleotide sequence: TGTGCCAGTAGCGGACTAGCGGGAGATCATGAGCAGTTCTTC. Residues: CASSGLAGDHEQFF.

There are many counts of this clonotype. The genes are TRBV18 and TRBJ2-7, with TRBD2 matching 14 bases. Germline V gene data show CDR1 as KGHSH and CDR2 as LQKENI. Trimming cost V 3 bases and J 6 bases; bases outside gene matches: 4. CDR3 length: 15 amino acids. CDR3 nucleotide sequence: TGTGCCAGCTCACCCGGGACTAGCGGGAGAAGCGAGCAGTACTTC. It is translated as CASSPGTSGRSEQYF.

The V and J genes are TRBV5-4 and TRBJ2-1, with 9 bases lining up with TRBD2. The junction had 8 bases not matched to a gene; V was cut back by 3 bases and J by 4 bases. There are 16 residues in the CDR3. The germline V gene encodes CDR1 SGHNT and CDR2 YYREEE (reference sequence). The CDR3: CASSWASGNPYNEQFF. CDR3 nucleotides: TGTGCCAGCAGCTGGGCTAGCGGGAATCCTTACAATGAGCAGTTCTTC.

This clonotype has just a few counts. V usage is TRBV12-3 or TRBV12-4 and J usage is TRBJ2-1; TRBD2 matches 13 bases. The V and J ends lost 6 bases and 8 bases, in that order; junction bases with no gene match: 16. There are 18 residues in the CDR3. The CDR3 is CASRRGLQLAGGPDEQFF. The CDR3 DNA reads TGTGCCAGCAGGCGAGGACTTCAACTAGCGGGAGGGCCGGATGAGCAGTTCTTC.

About this clonotype: This could be a read error, since a much larger clone is one nucleotide away. The conserved closing phenylalanine or tryptophan is absent in this CDR3, likely reflecting a read error. The chain couples TRBV9 to TRBJ2-3; D not certain. The CDR3 extends over 13 amino acids. The V gene's germline CDR1 is SGDLS and CDR2 YYNGEE. V was shortened by 0 bases and J by 6 bases, with 8 bases between the two germline ends. As DNA, the CDR3 is TGTGCCAGCAGCGTAGGGTTGGGGGATACGCAGTATCTT. Amino acid sequence: CASSVGLGDTQYL.

At least ten counts were recorded for this clonotype. The rearrangement uses TRBV27 and TRBJ1-2, with D perhaps TRBD1 (5 bases). This CDR3 comprises 15 residues. CDR1 and CDR2 (germline): MNHEY, SMNVEV (reference sequence). V was pared by 1 base and J by 5 bases, with 14 bases between. CDR3 sequence (DNA): TGTGCCAGCAGTTTATATCAGGGCTCCCCTTATGGCTACACCTTC. Translating gives CASSLYQGSPYGYTF.

To note about this clonotype: This clone may be a read error of a much larger clone one base away. The chain joins TRBV6-2 or TRBV6-3 to TRBJ1-1; D is unresolved. V gave up 9 bases and J gave up 5 bases, with 16 bases separating them. The CDR3 sequence is 13 residues long. The germline gives CDR1 MNHEY, CDR2 SVGEGT. The CDR3 sequence is CARSKTGWTEAFF. The CDR3, as DNA: TGTGCCAGAAGCAAGACTGGATGGACTGAAGCTTTCTTT.

This clonotype has ten or more counts. The chain recombines TRBV3-1 with TRBJ2-7; TRBD1 is a possible D gene (5 bases). Germline assignment: CDR1 LGHDT and CDR2 YNNKEL (reference sequence). The V end was cut by 5 bases, the J end by 2 bases, with 16 bases between. This CDR3 region has 15 residues. The DNA of the CDR3 is TGTGCCAGCAGCTTCGGACACATATCTCCCTACGAGCAGTACTTC. Translation gives CASSFGHISPYEQYF.

This clonotype was seen at least ten times. The genes are TRBV27 and TRBJ2-5; D call uncertain. Germline values: CDR1 MNHEY, CDR2 SMNVEV (reference sequence). CDR3 length equals 15 residues. The germline V and J ends were trimmed by 3 bases and 1 base, with 12 bases remaining between them. The CDR3 DNA follows: TGTGCCAGCAGTTTTTCCCCGTACTCCCAAGAGACCCAGTACTTC. Translation gives CASSFSPYSQETQYF.

This clonotype was picked up many times. The chain joins TRBV30 to TRBJ2-1; D possibly matches TRBD1 or TRBD2 (5 bases each). The CDR3 is 16 residues long. Trimming shortened V by 6 bases and J by 6 bases, and 24 bases separated the two germline ends. Germline values: CDR1 GTSNPN, CDR2 SVGIG (reference sequence). CDR3: CACTLEVMDIGNEQFF. The CDR3 bases are TGTGCCTGTACCTTGGAGGTAATGGACATCGGCAATGAGCAGTTCTTC.

In its sample, this clonotype was seen many times. The V gene is TRBV2, the J gene TRBJ1-2; no clear D. This CDR3 is 16 amino acids long. The V end lost 1 base, the J end lost 2 bases, and 14 bases lay between the germline ends. Germline CDR1 reads SNHLY; CDR2 reads FYNNEI. CDR3 protein: CASSEGWTKPNYGYTF. In DNA, the CDR3 is TGTGCCAGCAGTGAAGGGTGGACCAAACCAAACTATGGCTACACCTTC.